The following is a TCR beta chain sequence with its context. Its antigen is unknown. No conserved phenylalanine or tryptophan is present at the end of the CDR3, so a read error is the likely explanation. These data belong to a study of glioma-infiltrating T cells. Overall study results and limits: Shared blood CDR3 signature motifs marked patients with low tissue-blood divergence.

The CDR3 loop spans 15 amino acids. Germline V gene lookup returns CDR1 DFQATT and CDR2 SNEGSKA (reference sequence). Trimming shortened V by 0 bases and J by 1 base, and 12 bases separated the two germline ends. Amplification of TCR alpha and beta CDR3 regions from RNA used iRepertoire nested multiplex PCR. TCRdb re-analysed the multiplex PCR reads in MiXCR, keeping a single row per CDR3 protein. This sample has 300,000 to 450,000 distinct CDR3 sequences, with about two fifths found just once. This chain joins TRBV20-1 and TRBJ1-1; the D is unclear. The sequence was obtained from a human donor with low-grade glioma or glioblastoma, undergoing nonglioma brain surgery, or in good health (not recorded which). Input material: glioma tissue, nonneoplastic brain tissue, or PBMCs (not recorded which). CDR3 region: CSARDHRTENTEAFS. The CDR3 nucleotides are TGCAGTGCTAGAGACCACCGGACGGAGAACACTGAAGCTTTCTCT.